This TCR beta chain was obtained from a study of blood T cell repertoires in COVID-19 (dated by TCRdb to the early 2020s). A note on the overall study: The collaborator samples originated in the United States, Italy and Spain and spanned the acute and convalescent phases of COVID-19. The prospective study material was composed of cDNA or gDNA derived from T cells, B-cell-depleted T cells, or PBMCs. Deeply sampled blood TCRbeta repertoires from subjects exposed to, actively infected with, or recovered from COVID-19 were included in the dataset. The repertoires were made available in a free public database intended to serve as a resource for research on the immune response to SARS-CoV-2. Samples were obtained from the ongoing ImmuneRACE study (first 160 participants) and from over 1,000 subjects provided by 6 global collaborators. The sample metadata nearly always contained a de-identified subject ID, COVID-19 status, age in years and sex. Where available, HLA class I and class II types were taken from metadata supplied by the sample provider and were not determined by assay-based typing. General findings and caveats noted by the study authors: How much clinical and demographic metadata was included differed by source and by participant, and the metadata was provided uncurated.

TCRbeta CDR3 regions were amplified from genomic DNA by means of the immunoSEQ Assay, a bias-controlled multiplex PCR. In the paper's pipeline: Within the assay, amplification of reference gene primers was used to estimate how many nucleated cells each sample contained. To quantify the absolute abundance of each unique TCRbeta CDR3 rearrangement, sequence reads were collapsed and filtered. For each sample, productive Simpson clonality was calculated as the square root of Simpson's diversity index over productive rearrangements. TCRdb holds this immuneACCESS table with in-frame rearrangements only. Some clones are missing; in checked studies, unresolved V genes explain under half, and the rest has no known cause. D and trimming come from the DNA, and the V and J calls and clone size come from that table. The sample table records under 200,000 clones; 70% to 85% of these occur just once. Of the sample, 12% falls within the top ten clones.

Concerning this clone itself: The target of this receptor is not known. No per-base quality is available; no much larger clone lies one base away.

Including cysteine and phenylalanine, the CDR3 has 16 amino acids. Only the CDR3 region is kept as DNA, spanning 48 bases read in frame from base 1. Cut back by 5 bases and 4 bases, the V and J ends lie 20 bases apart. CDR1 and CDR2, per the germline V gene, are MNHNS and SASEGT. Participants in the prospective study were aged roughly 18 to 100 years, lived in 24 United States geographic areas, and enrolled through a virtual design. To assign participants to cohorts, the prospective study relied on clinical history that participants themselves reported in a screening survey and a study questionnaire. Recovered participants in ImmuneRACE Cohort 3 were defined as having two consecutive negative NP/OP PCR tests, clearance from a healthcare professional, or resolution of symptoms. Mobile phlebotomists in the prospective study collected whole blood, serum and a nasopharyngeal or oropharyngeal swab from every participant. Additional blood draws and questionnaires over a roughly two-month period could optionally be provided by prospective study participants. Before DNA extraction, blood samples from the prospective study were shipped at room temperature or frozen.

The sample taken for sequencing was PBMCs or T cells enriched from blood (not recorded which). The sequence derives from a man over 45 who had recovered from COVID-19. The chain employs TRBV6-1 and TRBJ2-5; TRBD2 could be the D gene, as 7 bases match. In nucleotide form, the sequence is TGTGCCAGCAGTAAAGGGGGGGGTTTTAGGGCAGAGACCCAGTACTTC. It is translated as CASSKGGGFRAETQYF.